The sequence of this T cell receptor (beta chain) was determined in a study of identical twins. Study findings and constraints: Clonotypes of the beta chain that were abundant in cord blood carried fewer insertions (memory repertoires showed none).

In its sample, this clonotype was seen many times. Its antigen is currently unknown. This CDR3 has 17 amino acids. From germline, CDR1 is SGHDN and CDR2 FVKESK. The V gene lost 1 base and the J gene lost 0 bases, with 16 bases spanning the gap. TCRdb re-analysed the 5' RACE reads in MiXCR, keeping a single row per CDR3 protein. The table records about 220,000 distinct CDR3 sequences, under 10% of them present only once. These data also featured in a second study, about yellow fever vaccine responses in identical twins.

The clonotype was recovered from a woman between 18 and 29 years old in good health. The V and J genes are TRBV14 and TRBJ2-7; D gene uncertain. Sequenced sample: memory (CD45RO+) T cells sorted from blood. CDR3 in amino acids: CASSQGSLLSSSYEQYF. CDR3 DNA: TGTGCCAGCAGCCAAGGCTCCTTGTTGTCGAGCTCCTACGAGCAGTACTTC.